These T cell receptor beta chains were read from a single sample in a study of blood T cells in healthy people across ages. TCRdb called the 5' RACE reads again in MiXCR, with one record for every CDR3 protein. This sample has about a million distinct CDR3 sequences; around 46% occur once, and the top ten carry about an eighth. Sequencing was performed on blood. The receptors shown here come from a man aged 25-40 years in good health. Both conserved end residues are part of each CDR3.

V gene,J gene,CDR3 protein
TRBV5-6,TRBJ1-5,CASSMGTGWNQPQHF
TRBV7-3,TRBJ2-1,CASSKRTTIGQFF
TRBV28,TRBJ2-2,CASSFKVGELFF
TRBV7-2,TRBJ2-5,CASSSVTSGEQYF
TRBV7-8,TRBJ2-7,CASSDGTAAYEQYF
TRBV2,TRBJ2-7,CASRTPVAGAYYEQYF
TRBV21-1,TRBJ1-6,CASSARGGSSYNSPLHF
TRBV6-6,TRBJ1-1,CASSSLDSIVEAFF
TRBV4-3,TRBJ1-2,CASSQDAAHYGYTF
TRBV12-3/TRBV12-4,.,CASSYMSGQETQYF
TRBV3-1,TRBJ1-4,CASSNGRRKLFF
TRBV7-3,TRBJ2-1,CASSLGGALNEQFF